Following are 15 T cell receptor beta chains from one sample sequenced in a study of blood T cell repertoires in COVID-19. The data were produced by immunoSEQ multiplex PCR, yet TCRdb's version contains in-frame clones alone and is incomplete. The profile covers hundreds of thousands of clones, with 70% to 90% appearing a single time and around 0.96% taken by the ten largest. Sequenced: peripheral blood. The receptors come from a man aged 35-49 years with acute or convalescent COVID-19.

The V and J genes are TRBV4-3 and TRBJ1-5; 8 bases map to TRBD1. The germline CDR1 and CDR2 sequences are LGHNA and YSLEER. V was pared by 0 bases and J by 7 bases, with 5 bases of the junction left unmatched. The CDR3 extends over 15 amino acids. The chain's CDR3 is CASSQDWTGWQPQHF. The CDR3 coding sequence is TGCGCCAGCAGCCAAGATTGGACAGGGTGGCAGCCCCAGCATTTT.

Of note for this clone: Other DNA sequences in this sample translate to the same CDR3. This chain joins TRBV7-9 and TRBJ1-2; 8 bases line up with TRBD1. The V gene end was trimmed by 4 bases and the J gene end by 3 bases; junction bases not matched to a gene: 1. Germline CDR1 and CDR2: SEHNR and FQNEAQ (reference sequence). The CDR3 is 13 residues long. CDR3 protein: CASSSTGDYGYTF. The CDR3, as DNA: TGTGCCAGCAGCTCGACAGGGGACTATGGCTACACCTTC.

V is TRBV5-4 and J is TRBJ2-4, with a weak D call TRBD1 (6 bases). Germline CDR1 is SGHNT and CDR2 is YYREEE (reference sequence). The V gene lost 2 bases and the J gene lost 6 bases, with 12 bases spanning the gap. CDR3 length: 14 amino acids. The CDR3, as DNA: TGTGCCAGCAGCTTTACAGGGAGAGGAAACATTCAGTACTTC. Translating gives CASSFTGRGNIQYF.

The V and J genes are TRBV3-1 (or the pseudogene TRBV3-2) and TRBJ2-3; 8 bases are a match to TRBD2. V was pared by 4 bases and J by 0 bases, with 6 bases of the junction left unmatched. CDR3 length: 16 amino acids. CDR1 is LGHDT and CDR2 is YNNKEL in the germline V gene (reference sequence). The CDR3 nucleotides are TGTGCCAGCAGCCCTCAGCGGGGGCAAAGCACAGATACGCAGTATTTT. Encoded protein: CASSPQRGQSTDTQYF.

V and J are TRBV5-4 and TRBJ1-4, with D unresolved. CDR1 SGHNT and CDR2 YYREEE come from the germline V gene (reference sequence). This CDR3 is 14 amino acids long. V lost 0 bases, J lost 0 bases, and 3 bases lay in between. CDR3 coding DNA: TGTGCCAGCAGCTTGGGCGCAACTAATGAAAAACTGTTTTTT. Its translation is CASSLGATNEKLFF.

The CDR3 here is CASSQEDRKMSRPQHF. CDR3 DNA: TGTGCCAGCAGCCAAGAGGACAGGAAAATGTCTCGGCCCCAGCATTTT. V gene TRBV3-1 (or the pseudogene TRBV3-2) combines with J gene TRBJ1-5, with 7 bases identical to TRBD1. V shed 0 bases and J 9 bases; nucleotides not matched to a gene: 11. The CDR3 spans 16 residues. Germline V gene lookup returns CDR1 LGHDT and CDR2 YNNKEL (reference sequence).

The chain uses TRBV11-3 and TRBJ2-2; no clear D. The CDR3 is made up of 12 amino acids. Germline assignment: CDR1 SGHNT and CDR2 YENEEA. V shed 5 bases and J shed 7 bases, with 8 bases lying between them. The DNA of the CDR3 is TGTGCCAGCAGCACTACGGGCGGGGAGCTGTTTTTT. This sequence encodes CASSTTGGELFF.

The chain links TRBV6-1 to TRBJ1-5; a possible D gene is TRBD1 (6 bases). The CDR3 is 14 residues long. V was cut by 1 base and J by 4 bases, with 8 bases left in between. Looked up from germline, CDR1 is MNHNS and CDR2 is SASEGT. CDR3 sequence (DNA): TGTGCCAGCAGTGAAGAGAGGGGGAATCAGCCCCAGCATTTT. Translating gives CASSEERGNQPQHF.

J is TRBJ2-5 and V is TRBV3-1 (or the pseudogene TRBV3-2); 8 nucleotides line up with TRBD2. This CDR3 has 15 amino acids. Germline V gene data show CDR1 as LGHDT and CDR2 as YNNKEL (reference sequence). J gave up 1 base and V 3 bases, and 4 bases lay outside the gene matches. The CDR3 protein is CASSQALAGQETQYF. DNA of the CDR3: TGTGCCAGCAGCCAGGCTCTAGCGGGCCAAGAGACCCAGTACTTC.

This rearrangement joins TRBV5-6 to TRBJ1-2; D is ambiguous. The CDR3 extends over 13 amino acids. Germline lookup yields CDR1 SGHDT and CDR2 YYEEEE. V was trimmed by 0 bases and J by 8 bases, leaving 11 bases between them. The CDR3 DNA reads as TGTGCCAGCAGCTTGGGGCGGGGTCAAGGCTACACCTTC. Its protein product is CASSLGRGQGYTF.

This rearrangement joins TRBV11-2 to TRBJ1-2, with TRBD1 matching over 8 bases. The CDR3 totals 14 residues. Germline V gives CDR1 SGHAT, CDR2 FQNNGV. Germline trimming cut 4 bases from V and 6 bases from J; bases unmatched to any gene: 7. The CDR3 is CASSSNRGVDGYTF. Written as DNA, the CDR3 is TGTGCCAGCAGCTCCAACAGGGGGGTTGATGGCTACACCTTC.

This sequence joins TRBV3-1 (or the pseudogene TRBV3-2) and TRBJ2-5; 11 bases align to TRBD1. In germline, CDR1 is LGHDT, CDR2 YNNKEL (reference sequence). CDR3 length: 16 residues. Trimming took 3 bases from V and 5 from J; bases not matched to a gene: 8. In DNA, the CDR3 is TGTGCCAGCAGCCATCTTCGGACAGGGGGCGAGGAGACCCAGTACTTC. Amino acid sequence: CASSHLRTGGEETQYF.

V is TRBV2 and J is TRBJ2-7; a possible D gene is TRBD2 (6 bases). CDR1 SNHLY and CDR2 FYNNEI come from the germline V gene. With 6 bases removed from V and 1 base from J, the gap between germline ends came to 16 bases. The CDR3 extends over 15 amino acids. The CDR3 DNA follows: TGTGCCAGCAGCCCCGGGGCAGCGGGTTCCTACGAGCAGTACTTC. Its translation: CASSPGAAGSYEQYF. Full variable domain (rest looked up from reference TRBV2 and TRBJ2-7): EPEVTQTPSHQVTQMGQEVILRCVPISNHLYFYWYRQILGQKVEFLVSFYNNEISEKSEIFDDQFSVERPDGSNFTLKIRSTKLEDSAMYFCASSPGAAGSYEQYFGPGTRLTVT.

The chain is built from TRBV6-6 and TRBJ2-7; 9 bases match TRBD2. CDR3 length equals 12 residues. Losses at the gene ends were 11 bases for V and 6 bases for J; bases not matched to a gene: 8. Germline loops: CDR1 MNHNY, CDR2 SVGAGI (reference sequence). The CDR3, as DNA: TGTGCCGGCGGGAGGGGCGGGCCCGAGCAGTACTTC. Encoded protein: CAGGRGGPEQYF.

The CDR3 region is CSVAGQGAPTDTQYF. The CDR3 coding sequence is TGCAGCGTTGCGGGACAGGGGGCCCCCACAGATACGCAGTATTTT. This rearrangement joins TRBV29-1 to TRBJ2-3; 12 positions match TRBD1. CDR3 length: 15 amino acids. Losses at the gene ends were 4 bases for V and 2 bases for J; bases not matched to a gene: 4. Germline CDR1 SQVTM, CDR2 ANQGSEA.